These T cell receptor beta chains were read from a single sample in a study of chronic HIV infection and antiretroviral therapy. TCRdb reprocessed the 5' RACE reads with MiXCR, giving one entry per CDR3 protein. This table holds about 38,000 distinct CDR3 sequences, 8.2% found once. The sequencing sample was made of peripheral blood. The source is an adult who had HIV and had not received antiretroviral therapy, or was an uninfected healthy control (not recorded which). The CDR3 runs from the conserved cysteine through the conserved F or W. The D gene is left open where the match is weak. Clone size, where shown, is once, few, many, or a class for clones that have expanded.

cdr3_length	clone_size	d_call	v_call	j_call	cdr3_nt	cdr3_aa
13	many	.	TRBV29-1	TRBJ2-3	TGCAGCGCCCGGGGCGGAAGCACAGATACGCAGTATTTT	CSARGGSTDTQYF
14	medium-sized	TRBD2	TRBV29-1	TRBJ2-7	TGCAGCGTTGTGGTAGCGGGAGGCTCCTACGAGCAGTACTTC	CSVVVAGGSYEQYF
13	.	.	TRBV6-2/TRBV6-3	TRBJ1-2	TGTGCCAGCAGTCATAACAGGGAGGATGGCTACACCTTC	CASSHNREDGYTF
13	.	.	TRBV18	TRBJ1-5	TGTGCCAGCTCTCCGGGACTCAATCAGCCCCAGCATTTT	CASSPGLNQPQHF
15	many	.	TRBV28	TRBJ1-1	TGTGCCAGCAGTCCAGGACAGTCAATGAACACTGAAGCTTTCTTT	CASSPGQSMNTEAFF
14	.	.	TRBV2	TRBJ1-1	TGTGCCAGCAGGGAACTGACAGATAACACTGAAGCTTTCTTT	CASRELTDNTEAFF
14	.	.	TRBV4-3	TRBJ2-7	TGCGCCAGCAGCCAAGATCTTGGCTCACGGGAGATATACTTC	CASSQDLGSREIYF
14	few	.	TRBV2	TRBJ1-1	TGTGCCAGCATCGGGGGGGCCGGCAGCACTGAAGCTTTCTTT	CASIGGAGSTEAFF
13	many	.	TRBV11-2	TRBJ2-1	TGTGCCAGCAGCTTAGACCAGCCCAATGAGCAGTTCTTC	CASSLDQPNEQFF
11	.	.	TRBV2	TRBJ2-5	TGTGCCAGCAGTGAAGGGGTGTCCCAGTACTTC	CASSEGVSQYF
12	many	.	TRBV29-1	TRBJ2-7	TGCAGCGTTTTTCTAGGAGCCTACGAGCAGTACTTC	CSVFLGAYEQYF
16	.	TRBD1	TRBV29-1	TRBJ2-7	TGCAGAGTTGGGGGGACAGGGTTGACGAGATCCTACGAGCAGTACTTC	CRVGGTGLTRSYEQYF
14	.	TRBD1	TRBV29-1	TRBJ2-1	TGCAGCGCCCGAATGGGGACAGGGACCTTTGAGCAGTTCTTC	CSARMGTGTFEQFF
14	.	.	TRBV29-1	TRBJ2-1	TGCAGCGTTGCAGAGGCTAGCAAGGACAATGAGCAGTTCTTC	CSVAEASKDNEQFF
17	.	TRBD1	TRBV28	TRBJ2-7	TGTGCCAGCAGTTTTAAGCGATCGGGACAGCGACCCTACGAGCAGTACTTC	CASSFKRSGQRPYEQYF
13	few	.	TRBV2	TRBJ2-7	TGTGCAAGCATAGGCGGGGTTACCTACGAGCAGTACTTC	CASIGGVTYEQYF
14	many	.	TRBV15	TRBJ2-1	TGTGCCACCAGCAGTTACAGGGCCGGGAATGAGCAGTTCTTC	CATSSYRAGNEQFF
16	.	TRBD2	TRBV7-6	TRBJ2-7	TGTGCCAGCAGCTCCGGGGGGGGCCAGCGAGCCTACGAGCAGTACTTC	CASSSGGGQRAYEQYF
15	.	.	TRBV7-2	TRBJ1-2	TGTGCCAGCAGCCCAGGGGCCGCCTCTGGGTATGGCTACACCTTC	CASSPGAASGYGYTF
13	.	.	TRBV5-1	TRBJ1-1	TGCGCCAGCAGCTTGGAGGCCCCCACTGAAGCTTTCTTT	CASSLEAPTEAFF
13	.	TRBD1	TRBV29-1	TRBJ1-1	TGCAGCGTTGTGGAGGGGGCGTACACTGAAACTTTCTTT	CSVVEGAYTETFF
15	medium-sized	.	TRBV29-1	TRBJ2-1	TGCAGCGTTGTCGCCGCGGGAAGCTCCTACAATGAGCAGTTCTTC	CSVVAAGSSYNEQFF
13	.	.	TRBV28	TRBJ1-2	TGTGCCAGCAGTTTAAACATTAACTATGGCTACACCTTC	CASSLNINYGYTF
15	many	.	TRBV6-4	TRBJ2-3	TGTGCCAGCAGTGACTCGACAGATAGCACAGATACGCAGTATTTT	CASSDSTDSTDTQYF
12	many	.	TRBV28	TRBJ2-1	TGTGCCAGCAGTTACTTACGCAATGAGCAGTTCTTC	CASSYLRNEQFF
12	few	.	TRBV5-1	TRBJ2-2	TGCGCCAGCACGAGTCTCGGAGGGGAGCTGTTTTTT	CASTSLGGELFF
12	many	.	TRBV28	TRBJ2-1	TGTGCCAGCAGTCACTCTAGCAATGAGCAGTTCTTC	CASSHSSNEQFF
12	few	.	TRBV29-1	TRBJ2-1	TGCAGCGTTCAAGGGGTCACCAATGAGCAGTTCTTC	CSVQGVTNEQFF
15	.	.	TRBV29-1	TRBJ1-1	TGCAGCGTTGAAGATTTATGGGGTCCGAACACTGAAGCTTTCTTT	CSVEDLWGPNTEAFF
15	.	.	TRBV6-5	TRBJ1-1	TGTGCCAGCAGTTACGGAGGCGGGATGAACACTGAAGCTTTCTTT	CASSYGGGMNTEAFF
13	few	TRBD2	TRBV29-1	TRBJ2-7	TGCAGCGTCGTTAGCGGGAGAGGTTACGAGCAGTACTTC	CSVVSGRGYEQYF
15	.	.	TRBV28	TRBJ1-4	TGTGCCAGCACCACCCTGGGGGCACCTAATGAAAAACTGTTTTTT	CASTTLGAPNEKLFF
15	.	TRBD2	TRBV20-1	TRBJ2-1	TGCAGTGCTAGTTCCCTTAGCGGGGTCCTGGGGGAGCAGTTCTTC	CSASSLSGVLGEQFF
19	few	TRBD2	TRBV4-3	TRBJ2-1	TGCGCCAGCAGCCAAGTGGTCGGGGGAGCGGGAGGGGGATCCAATGAGCAGTTCTTC	CASSQVVGGAGGGSNEQFF
13	few	.	TRBV28	TRBJ2-5	TGTGCCAGCAGTCTTGTAGGGAGAGAGACCCAGTACTTC	CASSLVGRETQYF
16	few	TRBD1	TRBV15	TRBJ2-2	TGTGCCACCAGCAGAAGGACAGGGGCCAACACCGGGGAGCTGTTTTTT	CATSRRTGANTGELFF
16	.	TRBD1	TRBV28	TRBJ2-5	TGTGCCAGCAGGGGGGTGAGCAGGGGGCTTTGGGAGACCCAGTACTTC	CASRGVSRGLWETQYF
13	.	.	TRBV20-1	TRBJ2-3	TGCAGTGCTGTCGAGGGAGTCACAGATACGCAGTATTTT	CSAVEGVTDTQYF
14	.	.	TRBV10-3	TRBJ1-6	TGTGCCATCGGGGGCGCCGGTGGTAATTCACCCCTCCACTTT	CAIGGAGGNSPLHF
19	.	TRBD2	TRBV29-1	TRBJ2-3	TGCAGCGTTGAAGGGGTAGCGGGAGCCGCCAATTTCGGCACAGATACGCAGTATTTT	CSVEGVAGAANFGTDTQYF
15	many	.	TRBV28	TRBJ2-1	TGTGCCAGCAGTAACGCACTAGCCGGAGCGGGTGAGCAGTTCTTC	CASSNALAGAGEQFF
14	.	.	TRBV3-1	TRBJ1-3	TGTGCCAGCAGCCAAGGAAGGGCTGGAAACACCATATATTTT	CASSQGRAGNTIYF
12	many	.	TRBV28	TRBJ1-5	TGTGCCAGCAGTCCGGTAGGTCAGCCCCAGCATTTT	CASSPVGQPQHF
15	many	.	TRBV28	TRBJ2-1	TGTGCCAGCAGTTTAGGTGCGAGCTCCTACAATGAGCAGTTCTTC	CASSLGASSYNEQFF
13	many	.	TRBV10-3	TRBJ2-7	TGTGCCATCGGGCAAGGACAGACCTACGAGCAGTACTTC	CAIGQGQTYEQYF
14	many	TRBD2	TRBV20-1	TRBJ2-5	TGCAGTGCTAAGTCTAGCGGGAGTTCAGAGACCCAGTACTTC	CSAKSSGSSETQYF
14	.	TRBD1	TRBV7-9	TRBJ1-4	TGTGCCAGCAGCCGACAGGGGGGAAATGAAAAACTGTTTTTT	CASSRQGGNEKLFF
15	few	.	TRBV6-1	TRBJ2-3	TGTGCCAGCATCGTGGGGGCCTTGGGCACAGATACGCAGTATTTT	CASIVGALGTDTQYF
12	few	.	TRBV6-2/TRBV6-3	TRBJ1-2	TGTGCCAGCAGTTACGACGGCTATGGCTACACCTTC	CASSYDGYGYTF
15	few	TRBD2	TRBV28	TRBJ2-7	TGTGCCAGCAGTTTATCCTATAGCGGGGAATACGAGCAGTACTTC	CASSLSYSGEYEQYF
14	many	TRBD1	TRBV28	TRBJ2-7	TGTGCCAGCAGTTTAGGGACAGCGACCTACGAGCAGTACTTC	CASSLGTATYEQYF
14	.	.	TRBV11-1	TRBJ1-6	TGTGCCAGCAGAAACCCGGCACAGGATTCACCCCTCCACTTT	CASRNPAQDSPLHF
15	many	TRBD2	TRBV2	TRBJ2-1	TGTGCCAGCAGGCTGGGACTAGCGGCCTACAATGAGCAGTTCTTC	CASRLGLAAYNEQFF
14	.	.	TRBV4-3	TRBJ2-1	TGCGCCAGCAGCCAAGAGATTTGGGTGTATGAGCAGTTCTTC	CASSQEIWVYEQFF
11	.	TRBD1	TRBV20-1	TRBJ1-2	TGCAGTGCTTACGACAGGGGCGGAAACACCTTC	CSAYDRGGNTF
16	few	TRBD1	TRBV2	TRBJ1-6	TGTGCCAGATCCAAGGGTCTCGACAGGGTTAATTCACCCCTCCACTTT	CARSKGLDRVNSPLHF
18	many	TRBD1	TRBV2	TRBJ2-3	TGTGCCAGCAGTGCTTACCGGGACAGGGGGCGGATGGCAGATACGCAGTATTTT	CASSAYRDRGRMADTQYF
14	few	.	TRBV20-1	TRBJ1-5	TGCAGTGTTAGCGAATTAAGGGGCAATCAGCCCCAGCATTTT	CSVSELRGNQPQHF